This T cell receptor beta chain was observed in a study of CD4+ T cells in melanoma (dated by TCRdb to between 2021 and 2022). For the study in its entirety: The study investigated neoantigen-specific CD4+ T cells in human melanoma. General study outcomes and caveats: Neoantigen-specific CD4+ T cells in melanoma were reported to have a range of differentiation states. The report described a correlation between neoantigen-specific CD4+ T cells and the function of CD8+ T cells, macrophages and B cells.

For this clone: What this receptor recognizes is not known. It has no much larger one-base neighbor in the sample; base qualities were not kept.

The germline ends are 18 bases apart after V is trimmed by 2 bases and J by 2 bases. The germline V gene provides CDR1 SGDLS and CDR2 YYNGEE. The CDR3 holds 17 amino acids from the cysteine to the phenylalanine. Of all the DNA, just the CDR3 is kept, 51 bases in frame from base 1. The donors were melanoma patients. To prepare the library, the immunoSEQ multiplex PCR assay was applied. TCRdb's version of the immuneACCESS table is confined to in-frame rearrangements and falls short of the full clone set. An unresolved V gene accounts for under half of the shortfall where checked; the remainder is of unknown origin. The sample table holds roughly 10,000 clones, of which 55% to 75% were seen once. The ten largest clones take up under 20% of the sample.

The rearranged chain carries TRBV9 and TRBJ2-3; no D gene is confidently identified. The sequencing sample was made of cells from a culture (not recorded whether cultured in vitro). The receptor's source is a human donor with melanoma. The nucleotide sequence reads as follows: TGTGCCAGCAGCGTTCTTCTGACTCCCGGGTACACAGATACGCAGTATTTT. This is translated as CASSVLLTPGYTDTQYF.